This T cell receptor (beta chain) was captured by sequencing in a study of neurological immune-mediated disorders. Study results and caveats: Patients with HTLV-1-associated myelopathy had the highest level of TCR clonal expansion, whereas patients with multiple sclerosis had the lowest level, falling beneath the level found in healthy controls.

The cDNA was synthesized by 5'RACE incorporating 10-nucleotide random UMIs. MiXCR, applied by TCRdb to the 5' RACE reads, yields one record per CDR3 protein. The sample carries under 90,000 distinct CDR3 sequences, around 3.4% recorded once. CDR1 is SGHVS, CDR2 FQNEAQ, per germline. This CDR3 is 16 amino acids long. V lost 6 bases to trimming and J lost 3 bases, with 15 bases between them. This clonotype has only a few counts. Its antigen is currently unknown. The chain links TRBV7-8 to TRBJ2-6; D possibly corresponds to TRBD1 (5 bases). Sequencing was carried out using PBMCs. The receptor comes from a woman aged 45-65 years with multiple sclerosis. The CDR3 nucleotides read TGTGCCAGCAGACAAGGGGCTCTCTTTGGGGCCAACGTCCTGACTTTC. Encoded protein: CASRQGALFGANVLTF. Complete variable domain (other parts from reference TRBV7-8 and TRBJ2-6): GAGVSQSPRYKVAKRGQDVALRCDPISGHVSLFWYQQALGQGPEFLTYFQNEAQLDKSGLPSDRFFAERPEGSVSTLKIQRTQQEDSAVYLCASRQGALFGANVLTFGAGSRLTVL.